A selection of T cell receptor beta chains follows, all from one sample in a study of T cell changes during pregnancy in multiple sclerosis. Produced via immunoSEQ multiplex PCR; TCRdb's table is partial and in-frame only. The sample lists some 44,000 clones; 70% to 90% were seen once. Sequencing was performed on CD4+ T cells from peripheral blood mononuclear cells, taken after pregnancy. The receptor source for this set is a female donor with multiple sclerosis, enrolled in a pregnancy study. Both conserved end residues are part of each CDR3. D genes are given only for firm matches. Rows give clone size only sometimes, using once, few, many, or a class for an expanded clone.

NA	NA	TRBJ1-3	TRBV5-1	CASSLAGSSSGNTIYF	TGCGCCAGCAGCTTGGCCGGGAGCTCCTCTGGAAACACCATATATTTT
NA	TRBD2	TRBJ2-3	TRBV6-4	CASSTSGGADTQYF	TGTGCCAGCAGTACTAGCGGGGGGGCAGATACGCAGTATTTT
NA	NA	TRBJ1-6	TRBV7-3	CASREGRFYNSPLHF	TGTGCCAGCAGGGAGGGGCGCTTCTATAATTCACCCCTCCACTTT
NA	NA	TRBJ1-4	TRBV6-5	CASTRAGSSGGKLFF	TGTGCCAGCACCCGGGCGGGGTCTTCTGGGGGGAAACTGTTTTTT
NA	NA	TRBJ2-5	TRBV29-1	CSVEGEEVGETQYF	TGCAGCGTTGAAGGGGAGGAGGTTGGGGAGACCCAGTACTTC
NA	NA	TRBJ2-7	TRBV11-2	CASSPISRGRGVNYEQYF	TGTGCCAGCAGTCCTATTAGCAGGGGACGTGGGGTGAACTACGAGCAGTACTTC
NA	NA	TRBJ2-6	TRBV19	CASSPTKFASGANVLTF	TGTGCCAGTAGCCCAACAAAGTTCGCCTCTGGGGCCAACGTCCTGACTTTC
once	NA	TRBJ1-1	TRBV18	CASSPSITANTEAFF	TGTGCCAGCTCACCATCCATTACAGCGAACACTGAAGCTTTCTTT
NA	TRBD2	TRBJ2-2	TRBV7-2	CASSLEAGGFTGELFF	TGTGCCAGCAGCTTAGAAGCGGGGGGGTTTACCGGGGAGCTGTTTTTT
NA	NA	TRBJ1-2	TRBV19	CASSPLGNYGYTF	TGTGCCAGTAGCCCTCTAGGAAACTATGGCTACACCTTC
NA	NA	TRBJ1-1	TRBV6-5	CASSLPLRENTEAFF	TGTGCCAGCAGCCTGCCGCTTCGGGAGAACACTGAAGCTTTCTTT
once	NA	TRBJ1-1	TRBV28	CASSTGGIGEAFF	TGTGCCAGCTCGACGGGGGGCATTGGCGAAGCTTTCTTT
NA	NA	TRBJ2-5	TRBV11-2	CASSWEGGRQETQYF	TGTGCCAGCAGCTGGGAGGGGGGTCGACAAGAGACCCAGTACTTC
NA	TRBD1	TRBJ1-2	TRBV28	CASRLTGGDGYTF	TGTGCCAGCAGGTTAACAGGGGGCGATGGCTACACCTTC
few	TRBD2	TRBJ2-1	TRBV4-3	CASSQDPRGGSNEQFF	TGCGCCAGCAGCCAAGATCCACGGGGAGGGTCCAATGAGCAGTTCTTC
NA	TRBD1	TRBJ1-1	TRBV10-3	CAISVGQALNTEAFF	TGTGCCATCAGTGTGGGACAGGCTTTGAACACTGAAGCTTTCTTT
NA	NA	TRBJ1-6	TRBV6-6	CASSLRGGSPLHF	TGTGCCAGCAGTTTACGGGGGGGTTCACCCCTCCACTTT
few	TRBD2	TRBJ2-3	TRBV5-1	CASSFQRGTDTQYF	TGCGCCAGCAGTTTCCAGCGGGGGACAGATACGCAGTATTTT
NA	NA	TRBJ1-5	TRBV11-3	CASSFQKPSDPQPQHF	TGTGCCAGCAGCTTCCAGAAACCTTCCGATCCCCAGCCCCAGCATTTT
NA	NA	TRBJ2-1	TRBV5-8	CASSLIAREQFF	TGTGCCAGCAGCTTGATAGCGCGAGAGCAGTTCTTC
NA	TRBD2	TRBJ2-5	TRBV7-2	CASSPTAGLAGVETQYF	TGTGCCAGCAGCCCAACCGCCGGGCTAGCGGGGGTGGAGACCCAGTACTTC
NA	NA	TRBJ2-2	TRBV5-1	CASSLRQTGNTGELFF	TGCGCCAGCAGCTTGCGGCAGACTGGTAACACCGGGGAGCTGTTTTTT
NA	TRBD1	TRBJ1-6	TRBV28	CASSPYGQGRSPLHF	TGTGCCAGCAGCCCCTACGGACAGGGTCGTTCACCCCTCCACTTT
NA	TRBD2	TRBJ2-3	TRBV4-1	CASSQEFLGEGTTFTDTQYF	TGCGCCAGCAGCCAAGAGTTCCTCGGGGAGGGGACGACTTTCACAGATACGCAGTATTTT
NA	TRBD1	TRBJ2-5	TRBV9	CASSTQGAGETQYF	TGTGCCAGCAGTACACAGGGGGCTGGGGAGACCCAGTACTTC
NA	NA	TRBJ1-1	TRBV7-2	CASSFGSANTEAFF	TGTGCCAGCAGCTTCGGGTCGGCGAACACTGAAGCTTTCTTT
NA	NA	TRBJ2-3	TRBV7-8	CASSAAHELGAEVDTQYF	TGTGCCAGCAGCGCCGCTCATGAGTTGGGGGCGGAGGTAGATACGCAGTATTTT
NA	TRBD2	TRBJ2-1	TRBV4-2	CASSQVGGGGYNEQFF	TGTGCCAGCAGCCAAGTTGGCGGGGGGGGCTACAATGAGCAGTTCTTC
NA	NA	TRBJ2-3	TRBV9	CASSVTGLVDTQYF	TGTGCCAGCAGCGTTACAGGGTTGGTAGATACGCAGTATTTT
NA	NA	TRBJ1-6	TRBV7-2	CASSFAYTVSPLHF	TGTGCCAGCAGCTTCGCCTATACAGTCTCACCCCTCCACTTT
NA	NA	TRBJ1-1	TRBV30	CAWSGGQRAFF	TGTGCCTGGAGTGGGGGCCAGCGAGCTTTCTTT
NA	TRBD1	TRBJ1-1	TRBV29-1	CSVEQGDTEAFF	TGCAGCGTTGAGCAGGGGGACACTGAAGCTTTCTTT
once	TRBD2	TRBJ2-1	TRBV2	CASNRGGAYNEQFF	TGTGCCAGCAATCGTGGGGGGGCCTACAATGAGCAGTTCTTC
NA	NA	TRBJ1-2	TRBV6-5	CASSYDLRGALGYTF	TGTGCCAGCAGTTACGACTTGCGGGGGGCGCTTGGCTACACCTTC
NA	NA	TRBJ1-2	TRBV5-6	CASSLSAGLVTF	TGTGCCAGCAGCTTGTCGGCAGGCCTCGTCACCTTC
few	NA	TRBJ1-5	TRBV10-2	CASREAVYQPQHF	TGCGCCAGCAGAGAGGCAGTTTATCAGCCCCAGCATTTT
NA	TRBD2	TRBJ2-3	TRBV9	CASSADPSGGAEGTQYF	TGTGCCAGCAGCGCAGACCCTAGCGGGGGGGCCGAGGGTACGCAGTATTTT
NA	NA	TRBJ1-3	TRBV5-1	CASSLPAGSGNTIYF	TGCGCCAGCAGCCTACCTGCGGGCTCTGGAAACACCATATATTTT
NA	TRBD1	TRBJ2-1	TRBV5-5	CASSLTGTDYNEQFF	TGTGCCAGCAGCCTCACCGGGACAGACTACAATGAGCAGTTCTTC
NA	NA	TRBJ2-3	TRBV11-2	CASSPGLSTDTQYF	TGTGCCAGCAGCCCGGGACTCTCCACAGATACGCAGTATTTT
NA	TRBD2	TRBJ2-5	TRBV2	CASSGTSGGTGTQYF	TGTGCCAGCAGTGGGACTAGCGGGGGCACAGGTACCCAGTACTTC
NA	NA	TRBJ1-5	TRBV4-1	CASSQDLGGRYSNQPQHF	TGCGCCAGCAGCCAAGATCTCGGGGGTCGGTATAGCAATCAGCCCCAGCATTTT
NA	NA	TRBJ2-1	TRBV6-6	CASSGGASYNEQFF	TGTGCCAGCAGCGGAGGAGCGTCCTACAATGAGCAGTTCTTC
NA	NA	TRBJ1-1	TRBV21-1	CASSKVVNTEAFF	TGTGCCAGCAGCAAAGTAGTGAACACTGAAGCTTTCTTT
NA	NA	TRBJ1-1	TRBV9	CASSVGGPSNTEAFF	TGTGCCAGCAGCGTAGGAGGGCCTTCGAACACTGAAGCTTTCTTT
NA	NA	TRBJ2-3	TRBV4-1	CASSSPGLLSDTQYF	TGCGCCAGCAGCTCCCCGGGACTGCTTAGTGATACGCAGTATTTT
NA	TRBD2	TRBJ2-2	TRBV4-3	CASSQDRGGTNTGELFF	TGCGCCAGCAGCCAAGATCGCGGGGGGACGAACACCGGGGAGCTGTTTTTT